A single sample is the source of the 9 T cell receptor beta chains below, sequenced in a study of blood T cell repertoires in COVID-19. Measured with immunoSEQ multiplex PCR; TCRdb has only the in-frame clones, and not every one. The sample holds around 78,000 clones, around nine tenths seen once. Sequencing used peripheral blood. Receptors originate from a man over 45 with active COVID-19.

The chain carries TRBV18 and TRBJ2-3; 8 positions match TRBD2. V lost 6 bases, J lost 2 bases, and 7 bases stayed unmatched. The CDR3 runs to 15 residues. The V gene's germline CDR1 is KGHSH and CDR2 LQKENI. The DNA of the CDR3 is TGTGCCAGCTCGAGGACTAGCCCACTCACAGATACGCAGTATTTT. It codes for CASSRTSPLTDTQYF.

The CDR3: CASSPGDGYTF. DNA of the CDR3: TGTGCCAGCTCCCCGGGGGATGGCTACACCTTC. The chain employs TRBV6-6 and TRBJ1-2, with D perhaps TRBD1 (5 bases). The ends were cut back, 8 bases at V and 6 bases at J, with 10 bases in the middle. CDR3 length: 11 amino acids. Germline CDR1 MNHNY, CDR2 SVGAGI (reference sequence).

CDR3 region: CASSTYDRVNQPQHF. The CDR3 DNA sequence: TGTGCCAGCAGCACCTACGACAGGGTGAATCAGCCCCAGCATTTT. This sequence joins TRBV5-6 and TRBJ1-5; 7 bases map to TRBD1. This CDR3 comprises 15 residues. From germline, CDR1 is SGHDT and CDR2 YYEEEE. Germline trimming cut 4 bases from V and 4 bases from J; bases unmatched to any gene: 8.

This clone was counted a single time. This rearrangement joins TRBV7-9 to TRBJ1-2; D unclear. The CDR3 has 15 residues. V shed 5 bases and J shed 4 bases, with 17 bases lying between them. Germline V gene sequence: CDR1 SEHNR, CDR2 FQNEAQ (reference sequence). The CDR3 is CASSDGGAGVYGYTF. The DNA of the CDR3 is TGTGCCAGCAGCGATGGTGGCGCAGGCGTCTATGGCTACACCTTC.

As regards this clone: A junction boundary mismatches the germline segment, possibly from a read error. The J gene is TRBJ2-7, the V gene TRBV7-9; perhaps TRBD1 as D (6 bases). CDR3 length: 13 amino acids. Germline V lookup: CDR1 SEHNR, CDR2 FQNEAQ (reference sequence). The CDR3 DNA is TGTGCCAGCAGCCCTCGGGACCTTGAGGGGGAAGTCTTC. Translating it yields CASSPRDLEGEVF.

The chain recombines TRBV27 with TRBJ1-3, with unresolved D. The ends were cut back, 1 base at V and 0 bases at J, with 10 bases in the middle. This CDR3 contains 16 residues. Germline V gives CDR1 MNHEY, CDR2 SMNVEV (reference sequence). CDR3 protein: CASSLFPGLSGNTIYF. The DNA of the CDR3 is TGTGCCAGCAGTTTATTTCCAGGCCTCTCTGGAAACACCATATATTTT.

V gene TRBV19 combines with J gene TRBJ2-7; 7 nucleotides align to TRBD1. The CDR3 is 15 amino acids. V dropped 5 bases and J dropped 7; count of bases not matched to a gene: 14. Germline V gene sequence: CDR1 LNHDA, CDR2 SQIVND (reference sequence). The CDR3 spells CASSPKLDRRFEQYF. The CDR3 DNA reads as TGTGCCAGTAGTCCCAAGCTGGACAGGAGGTTTGAGCAGTACTTC.

CDR3 in DNA: TGTGCCAGCAGTTACTCTAAAGGGAGTTCTAATGAAAAACTGTTTTTT. Protein product: CASSYSKGSSNEKLFF. This rearrangement joins TRBV6-6 to TRBJ1-4, with no clear D. Germline V gene sequence: CDR1 MNHNY, CDR2 SVGAGI (reference sequence). Deletions cut 0 bases from V and 3 bases from J, with 11 bases between. The CDR3 contains 16 residues.

This chain connects TRBV29-1 to TRBJ2-7; tentatively, D is TRBD1 (6 bases). Germline V gene lookup returns CDR1 SQVTM and CDR2 ANQGSEA. The CDR3 runs 15 residues. Deletions cut 4 bases from V and 5 bases from J, with 21 bases between. The CDR3 here is CSVAWGQPSRDEQYF. CDR3 DNA sequence: TGCAGCGTTGCGTGGGGGCAGCCCTCGAGGGACGAGCAGTACTTC.